The entry below describes one TCR beta chain. Antigen specificity is unknown. This CDR3 region has 14 residues. V gave up 2 bases and J gave up 4 bases; unmatched junction bases: 3. Germline V gene data show CDR1 as MNHNY and CDR2 as SVGAGI (reference sequence). Described time point: patch test 3, about 24 weeks after DPC sensitization. Treatment of the sample: therapeutic diphenylcyclopropenone sensitization with weekly scalp DPC. The starting material, unfractionated whole blood, was used for total RNA extraction. Sample donors consisted of patients with alopecia, aged 18 to 70 years, who were suitable for DPC. The data were taken from a study of human T cells and chemical hapten exposure. In the study overall: Across the whole study, which lasted around six months, patients were given diphenylcyclopropenone on the scalp once a week. Study observations and caveats: The donors suffered from alopecia, so their immune response may not match that of healthy people.

Original handling: Across samples, TCR counts had a median of around 100,000 and ranged from about 23,224 to 690,600. MiXCR was run by TCRdb on the RACE reads, yielding one entry per CDR3 protein. Clone size and V and J calls follow TCRdb, not the original study. The sample has 38,000 or so distinct CDR3 sequences; more than 8% are singletons. The source was whole blood, collected in connection with sensitization to the hapten diphenylcyclopropenone (DPC). The origin of this receptor is a man aged 50-59 years with alopecia areata. Some clones in this sample may be carry-over from other donors' samples. V usage is TRBV6-6 and J usage is TRBJ2-7, with 9 bases matching TRBD2. CDR3: CASSYSGRFYEQYF. The CDR3 DNA follows: TGTGCCAGCAGTTACAGCGGGAGGTTTTACGAGCAGTACTTC.